The 14 T cell receptor beta chains in this list originate from one sample, sequenced in a study of T cell changes during pregnancy in multiple sclerosis. Profiled with immunoSEQ multiplex PCR; TCRdb holds only in-frame clones, not every one. The table has 20,000 or so clones, roughly 90% seen once; the top ten hold about 5.3%. The source was CD8+ T cells from peripheral blood mononuclear cells, collected in the second trimester of pregnancy. The receptors originated from a female donor in good health, enrolled as a control in a pregnancy study.

J is TRBJ1-2 and V is TRBV2; 10 bases fit TRBD1. The CDR3 runs to 17 residues. V shed 8 bases, J shed 0 bases, and the junction held 12 bases outside the gene matches. The germline V gene encodes CDR1 SNHLY and CDR2 FYNNEI. The CDR3: CASGRTGQGPSNYGYTF. The CDR3 region has the DNA TGTGCCAGCGGGAGAACGGGACAGGGGCCTTCTAACTATGGCTACACCTTC.

The V gene is TRBV6-5, the J gene TRBJ2-7, with 8 bases matching TRBD1. CDR3 length: 13 residues. With V trimmed by 5 bases and J by 6 bases, 6 bases remained unmatched. CDR1 and CDR2 from the germline V gene are MNHEY and SVGAGI. DNA for the CDR3: TGTGCCAGCAGTCTAATAGGACAGGGCGAGCAGTACTTC. This translates into CASSLIGQGEQYF.

The chain combines TRBV4-1 with TRBJ1-5, with 10 positions matching TRBD1. From germline, CDR1 is MGHRA and CDR2 YSYEKL. The CDR3 has 15 amino acids. Losses at the gene ends were 3 bases for V and 7 bases for J; bases not matched to a gene: 6. For the CDR3, the DNA is TGCGCCAGCAGCCAGGGACAGGGGAAGAAACAGCCCCAGCATTTT. It is translated as CASSQGQGKKQPQHF.

This sequence joins TRBV15 and TRBJ2-5; 8 positions match TRBD2. Germline lookup yields CDR1 LNHNV and CDR2 YYDKDF (reference sequence). This CDR3 contains 16 residues. V lost 0 bases, J lost 5 bases, and 8 bases stayed unmatched. DNA for the CDR3: TGTGCCACCAGCAGAGATTTGGCGGGGGGTGAGGAGACCCAGTACTTC. Translated: CATSRDLAGGEETQYF. Based on the CDR3 plus reference TRBV15 and TRBJ2-5, the full variable domain is DAMVIQNPRYQVTQFGKPVTLSCSQTLNHNVMYWYQQKSSQAPKLLFHYYDKDFNNEADTPDNFQSRRPNTSFCFLDIRSPGLGDTAMYLCATSRDLAGGEETQYFGPGTRLLVL.

The rearrangement links TRBV6-1 to TRBJ2-1; no definite D call. The CDR3 spans 14 residues. Germline lookup yields CDR1 MNHNS and CDR2 SASEGT. V was cut by 7 bases and J by 0 bases, with 10 bases left in between. The CDR3 nucleotides read TGTGCCAGCATTTGGTTACACTCCTACAATGAGCAGTTCTTC. Translating it yields CASIWLHSYNEQFF.

This CDR3 is CASSTEVTRAEEQFF. In nucleotides, the CDR3 is TGTGCCAGCAGCACAGAGGTAACCAGGGCCGAAGAGCAGTTCTTC. The V call is TRBV13, the J call TRBJ2-1; tentative D call: TRBD1 (5 bases). The CDR3 is 15 residues long. The V gene lost 5 bases and the J gene lost 10 bases, with 21 bases spanning the gap. From germline, CDR1 is PRHDT and CDR2 FYEKMQ (reference sequence).

The chain has TRBV4-1 and TRBJ1-5; D is unclear. The CDR3 loop spans 15 amino acids. Germline CDR1 reads MGHRA; CDR2 reads YSYEKL. Trimming removed 4 bases from V and 6 bases from J, with 16 bases in between. CDR3 sequence: CASSPQDSGSQPQHF. Here the CDR3 DNA reads TGCGCCAGCAGCCCTCAGGACTCGGGAAGTCAGCCCCAGCATTTT.

The gene calls are TRBV30 and TRBJ1-6; tentative D call: TRBD1 (6 bases). This CDR3 spans 13 amino acids. V was cut by 2 bases and J by 9 bases, with 11 bases left in between. CDR1 and CDR2 from the germline V gene are GTSNPN and SVGIG (reference sequence). The CDR3 reads CAWSTQGGSPLHF. The CDR3 coding sequence is TGTGCCTGGAGTACACAGGGTGGTTCACCCCTCCACTTT. The full variable domain, in which reference TRBV30 and TRBJ1-6 provide the parts outside the CDR3, is SQTIHQWPATLVQPVGSPLSLECTVEGTSNPNLYWYRQAAGRGLQLLFYSVGIGQISSEVPQNLSASRPQDRQFILSSKKLLLSDSGFYLCAWSTQGGSPLHFGNGTRLTVT.

J is TRBJ2-7 and V is TRBV27; 11 nucleotides align to TRBD2. Germline trimming cut 3 bases from V and 3 bases from J; bases unmatched to any gene: 13. In germline, CDR1 is MNHEY, CDR2 SMNVEV (reference sequence). CDR3 length equals 18 residues. This CDR3 reads CASSFMTSGAPLLYEQYF. The CDR3 DNA is TGTGCCAGCAGTTTTATGACTAGCGGGGCACCCCTCCTCTACGAGCAGTACTTC.

The V call is TRBV19, the J call TRBJ1-1; D is possibly TRBD1 (5 bases). This CDR3 spans 14 amino acids. Between the trimmed V and J ends, which lost 7 bases and 1 base, there was a span of 13 bases. Germline V gene lookup returns CDR1 LNHDA and CDR2 SQIVND (reference sequence). CDR3 bases: TGTGCCAGTACCTCCAGGGAATCGAACACTGAAGCTTTCTTT. The encoded protein is CASTSRESNTEAFF.

This rearrangement joins TRBV27 to TRBJ2-7, with 7 bases lining up with TRBD2. CDR1 and CDR2 (germline): MNHEY, SMNVEV (reference sequence). The CDR3 spans 14 residues. V dropped 2 bases and J dropped 6; count of bases not matched to a gene: 7. The CDR3 nucleotides are TGTGCCAGCAGTTTACGGGGGGTAGGAAGCGAGCAGTACTTC. Its translation is CASSLRGVGSEQYF.

The rearrangement uses TRBV4-1 and TRBJ1-5; D may be TRBD1 (6 bases). The germline V gene encodes CDR1 MGHRA and CDR2 YSYEKL. This CDR3 has 15 amino acids. Trimming removed 2 bases from V and 4 bases from J, with 12 bases in between. CDR3 nucleotides: TGCGCCAGCAGCCAATACGCAGGGGTTAATCAGCCCCAGCATTTT. Its protein is CASSQYAGVNQPQHF.

The chain has TRBV5-1 and TRBJ1-3; the D gene is possibly TRBD1 (5 bases). CDR1 is SGHRS and CDR2 is YFSETQ in the germline V gene. This CDR3 has 13 amino acids. Trimming removed 4 bases at V and 2 bases at J, with 7 bases between. CDR3 amino acids: CASSPGAGNTIYF. The CDR3 region has the DNA TGCGCCAGCAGCCCGGGGGCTGGAAACACCATATATTTT. The complete variable domain, with remaining parts taken from reference TRBV5-1 and TRBJ1-3, reads KAGVTQTPRYLIKTRGQQVTLSCSPISGHRSVSWYQQTPGQGLQFLFEYFSETQRNKGNFPGRFSGRQFSNSRSEMNVSTLELGDSALYLCASSPGAGNTIYFGEGSWLTVV.

The chain recombines TRBV6-4 with TRBJ2-3, with 12 bases matching TRBD2. The CDR3 has 15 amino acids. V dropped 5 bases and J dropped 1; count of bases not matched to a gene: 1. Germline V gene data show CDR1 as MRHNA and CDR2 as SNTAGT. The CDR3: CASSRLAGGTDTQYF. The CDR3 coding sequence is TGTGCCAGCAGTCGACTAGCGGGAGGCACAGATACGCAGTATTTT.